The source of this TCR beta chain is a study of regulatory T cells in long-lasting Graves disease. In germline, CDR1 is SGHDT, CDR2 YYEEEE. The CDR3 consists of 13 residues. V was pared by 4 bases and J by 5 bases, with 12 bases between. Study results and caveats: The researchers studied only peripheral blood, not thyroid tissue.

Time point specified: persistent/refractory GD, antithyroid drugs over 5 years with positive TRAb. PBMC-derived RNA was used for the TCR library. Patients came from an endocrinology department in Xi'an, China. As regards this clonotype: Its antigen remains unidentified.

Construction of the TCR beta libraries employed iRepertoire HTBI primers in conjunction with Arm-PCR of CDR3 regions. Methods used by the authors: Across samples, about 56 TRBV and some 15 TRBJ segments were found. From the multiplex PCR reads, TCRdb called clonotypes with MiXCR, one entry per CDR3 protein. In this record, the V and J calls reflect TCRdb's handling and not the investigators' own analysis. The table lists roughly 500,000 distinct CDR3 sequences, 22% of them singletons, with less than 15% in the top ten. The sample was peripheral blood mononuclear cells (PBMCs), taken when the disease was refractory, from a patient treated with antithyroid drugs. This chain links TRBV5-6 with TRBJ1-1; the D is unclear. The clonotype comes from a female donor with Graves disease. This chain's CDR3 is CASSRYGVTEAFF. The DNA of the CDR3 is TGTGCCAGCAGCCGTTATGGGGTAACTGAAGCTTTCTTT.